This record concerns one TCR beta chain sequence. Antigen specificity is unknown. This specimen belongs to a study of post-analysis software for immune sequencing data. Study context: Recorded disease courses covered relapsing-remitting, secondary progressive and progressive-relapsing multiple sclerosis. Some patients had no subtype annotation. The study's findings and limits: Five or six TRBV segments, TRBV5-6, TRBV5-1 and TRBV20-1 among them, were found more frequent in patients than controls. Significantly lower normalized Chao1 diversity was found in patients with multiple sclerosis relative to controls.

Trimming stripped 0 bases from V and 5 bases from J, with 7 bases between. CDR3 length: 13 amino acids. Germline CDR1 ENHRY, CDR2 SYGVKD. Every TCR beta cDNA library bore unique molecular identifiers. T cells numbering 1 to 10 million yielded about 500,000 cDNA molecules. TCRdb itself ran the PCR reads through MiXCR, one entry per CDR3 protein. The sample yields around 700,000 distinct CDR3 sequences, 55% to 60% seen once. The chain employs TRBV10-3 and TRBJ2-5; the D is unclear. The sample was blood. The TCR originated in a girl aged 2 to 10 with multiple sclerosis. The CDR3 DNA is TGTGCCATCAGTGAGTCCGGAGCGGAGACCCAGTACTTC. As protein: CAISESGAETQYF.